The 3 T cell receptor beta chains in this list originate from one sample, sequenced in a study of T cell responses to AZD1222 COVID-19 vaccine. The table came from immunoSEQ multiplex PCR; TCRdb's copy has only in-frame clones and leaves some out. The sample has about 99,000 clones, 70% to 90% seen once. This specimen consisted of peripheral blood, obtained on day 0 of AZD1222 vaccination. Source of these receptors: an adult in good health.

The rearrangement joins TRBV30 to TRBJ2-1; 12 nucleotides agree with TRBD2. V trimming: 1 base; J trimming: 7 bases; junction bases outside the gene matches: 8. CDR1 is GTSNPN, CDR2 SVGIG, per germline (reference sequence). The length of the CDR3 is 16 residues. The CDR3 DNA is TGTGCCTGGAGTGGAAGAGGACTAGCGGGAAGAAATGAGCAGTTCTTC. Its protein is CAWSGRGLAGRNEQFF. Complete variable domain (other parts from reference TRBV30 and TRBJ2-1): SQTIHQWPATLVQPVGSPLSLECTVEGTSNPNLYWYRQAAGRGLQLLFYSVGIGQISSEVPQNLSASRPQDRQFILSSKKLLLSDSGFYLCAWSGRGLAGRNEQFFGPGTRLTVL.

V is TRBV19 and J is TRBJ1-2; the D gene is possibly TRBD1 (6 bases). V was cut by 3 bases and J by 8 bases, with 13 bases left in between. Germline V gene lookup returns CDR1 LNHDA and CDR2 SQIVND (reference sequence). The length of the CDR3 is 13 residues. The CDR3 DNA reads as TGTGCCAGTAGTATGGCGGACAGTGGAGGCTACACCTTC. Translating it yields CASSMADSGGYTF.

The V gene is TRBV7-8, the J gene TRBJ2-3; no reliable D call. Germline V lookup: CDR1 SGHVS, CDR2 FQNEAQ. The CDR3 covers 13 residues. Trimming left V 5 bases short and J 6 bases short, with 12 bases between. For the CDR3, the DNA is TGTGCCAGCAGCCCCTGGCAGCTCGATACGCAGTATTTT. Amino acids: CASSPWQLDTQYF.